This T cell receptor beta chain was sequenced in a study of T cells in Graves' hyperthyroidism and ophthalmopathy. This clonotype was detected ten times or more. Its antigen is unidentified. Researchers amplified the TCR beta CDR3 regions from RNA transcripts. The HTBI primer set drove a first-round RT-PCR of the TCR CDR3. MiXCR was run by TCRdb on the multiplex PCR reads, yielding one entry per CDR3 protein. Among around 290,000 distinct CDR3 sequences listed, 13% were seen once. Study-wide findings and caveats: The model forecast ophthalmopathy, anticipating it by a median about 6.5 months before onset.

The patients, who ranged from 18 to 65 in age, presented with newly diagnosed hyperthyroidism lasting under 2 months. This clonotype was obtained from a woman aged 25 to 39 with Graves' hyperthyroidism that later progressed to Graves' ophthalmopathy. The source material was blood.

The CDR3 DNA sequence: TGTGCCAGCAGCTTCACTAGCGGGACTAGCACAGATACGCAGTATTTT. Its protein is CASSFTSGTSTDTQYF. The chain recombines TRBV6-2 or TRBV6-3 with TRBJ2-3; 10 positions match TRBD2. The CDR3 spans 16 residues. Trimming took 6 bases from V and 0 from J; bases not matched to a gene: 6. Germline loops: CDR1 MNHEY, CDR2 SVGEGT.